The rows below give T cell receptor beta chains drawn from one sample of a study of cytomegalovirus exposure and HLA in healthy donors. The repertoire was sequenced with immunoSEQ multiplex PCR; TCRdb's copy has only in-frame clones and lacks some. Found here are 65,000 or so clones, approximately 60% of them singletons; the top ten hold 2.8%. Material: PBMCs. These receptors originate from a man younger than 45 in good health and CMV-seronegative. Both conserved end residues are part of each CDR3. The D gene is left open where the match is weak. Only part of the rows carry a size: once, few, many, or a class if the clone is expanded.

D	V	size	J	DNA	CDR3
TRBD1	TRBV4-1	-	TRBJ1-1	TGCGCCAGCAAGGCCACAGGGGGCACTGAAGCTTTCTTT	CASKATGGTEAFF
-	TRBV19	few	TRBJ2-3	TGTGCCAGTAGGGAAACAGGGTCGGAGACAGATACGCAGTATTTT	CASRETGSETDTQYF
TRBD1	TRBV29-1	-	TRBJ1-2	TGCAGCGTTGAATCTGGGACAGGGTACGACTTC	CSVESGTGYDF
-	TRBV6-4	-	TRBJ1-5	TGTGCCAGCAGTCCGGACGGGATAAGCAATCAGCCCCAGCATTTT	CASSPDGISNQPQHF
TRBD1	TRBV4-1	-	TRBJ2-5	TGCGCCAGCAGCCAAGGGCCGACCAGGGGGCTCCCAGAGACCCAGTACTTC	CASSQGPTRGLPETQYF
-	TRBV6-1	few	TRBJ2-3	TGTGCCAGCACCACGGGGGTGGATACGCAGTATTTT	CASTTGVDTQYF
-	TRBV5-6	-	TRBJ1-2	TGTGCCAGCAGCTTGGATGCAGGGCCCCATGGCTACACCTTC	CASSLDAGPHGYTF
TRBD2	TRBV27	-	TRBJ2-1	TGTGCCAGCAGGACGTGGGGGGGAAACTACAATGAGCAGTTCTTC	CASRTWGGNYNEQFF
-	TRBV30	-	TRBJ1-5	TGTGCCTGGAGTGGCGACAGCCCTTATAATAATCAGCCCCAGCATTTT	CAWSGDSPYNNQPQHF
-	TRBV29-1	few	TRBJ2-5	TGCAGCGGGGGCGGGGAAGAGACCCAGTACTTC	CSGGGEETQYF
TRBD1	TRBV29-1	-	TRBJ1-1	TGCAGCGTTACTACCGGGACAGTCGACACTGAAGCTTTCTTT	CSVTTGTVDTEAFF
TRBD2	TRBV5-8	few	TRBJ2-2	TGTGCCAGCACCCCCGGGACTAGTTATGTAACCGGGGAGCTGTTTTTT	CASTPGTSYVTGELFF
-	TRBV11-2	-	TRBJ1-3	TGTGCCAGCAGCTTCCTCTCGGGTCGCTCTGGAAACACCATATATTTT	CASSFLSGRSGNTIYF
-	TRBV6-5	-	TRBJ2-1	TGTGCCAGTACAAGATACAATGAGCAGTTCTTC	CASTRYNEQFF
-	TRBV6-6	once	TRBJ2-5	TGTGCCACCAGGGGAAGCGGGCAAGAGACCCAGTACTTC	CATRGSGQETQYF
TRBD1	TRBV6-5	medium-sized	TRBJ2-7	TGTGCCAGCAGTTACGCGACAGGGACCTACGAGCAGTACTTC	CASSYATGTYEQYF
TRBD1	TRBV5-1	-	TRBJ1-2	TGCGCCAGCAGCCCGGACCAGGGGGCCGGTGGCTACACCTTC	CASSPDQGAGGYTF
TRBD2	TRBV10-3	-	TRBJ2-5	TGTGCCATCAGTGAAAGCACCGGGGGGCAAGAGACCCAGTACTTC	CAISESTGGQETQYF
-	TRBV6-1	-	TRBJ2-5	TGTGCCAGCAGTGAACTAGCAGGAGGAGAGACCCAGTACTTC	CASSELAGGETQYF
-	TRBV6-1	-	TRBJ1-1	TGTGCCAGCAGTCAACAGGTGATGAACACTGAAGCTTTCTTT	CASSQQVMNTEAFF
TRBD1	TRBV9	-	TRBJ2-7	TGTGCCAGCAGTCGGTGGGACAGGTCCTCCTACGAGCAGTACTTC	CASSRWDRSSYEQYF
-	TRBV14	-	TRBJ2-6	TGTGCCAGCAGCCAAGATCCGCCGTTAGCCGCTGGGGCCAACGTCCTGACTTTC	CASSQDPPLAAGANVLTF
TRBD2	TRBV29-1	-	TRBJ2-7	TGCAGCGTCCGAAGAACGGGGGGAGAGCAGTACTTC	CSVRRTGGEQYF
-	TRBV29-1	-	TRBJ2-3	TGCAGCGCCACACGCGGGGGCACAGATACGCAGTATTTT	CSATRGGTDTQYF
TRBD2	TRBV5-6	once	TRBJ2-7	TGTGCCAGCAGCTTTGGATCTGGCGGGGGGTTCTACGAGCAGTACTTC	CASSFGSGGGFYEQYF
TRBD1	TRBV4-2	-	TRBJ1-2	TGTGCCAGCAGCCTGCCCGGGACAGGGCATGGCTACACCTTC	CASSLPGTGHGYTF
-	TRBV9	-	TRBJ2-5	TGTGCCAGCAGCGTAGGAACGGGACTGCAAGAGACCCAGTACTTC	CASSVGTGLQETQYF
-	TRBV2	-	TRBJ1-6	TGTGCCAGCAGTGAAGCGGAGGGACGGTTTAATTCACCCCTCCACTTT	CASSEAEGRFNSPLHF
-	TRBV5-4	few	TRBJ2-4	TGTGCCAGCATGTCGACGGACCGGGGAAGAAACATTCAGTACTTC	CASMSTDRGRNIQYF
-	TRBV2	once	TRBJ2-2	TGTGCCAGCAGTGACGGCGGGGGCGTTCGCACCGGGGAGCTGTTTTTT	CASSDGGGVRTGELFF
-	TRBV5-5	-	TRBJ1-6	TGTGCCAGCAGCTTGAACAGTAATTCACCCCTCCACTTT	CASSLNSNSPLHF
TRBD1	TRBV30	few	TRBJ1-1	TGTGCCTGGAGGGGGGCAGGGGGAAGGTACACTGAAGCTTTCTTT	CAWRGAGGRYTEAFF
-	TRBV7-9	-	TRBJ2-1	TGTGCCAGCAGCATCAACCGGGAGCAGCAGTTCTTC	CASSINREQQFF
-	TRBV7-2	few	TRBJ2-1	TGTGCCAGCAGGGGGCGTATCGATGAGCAGTTCTTC	CASRGRIDEQFF
-	TRBV7-9	-	TRBJ1-2	TGTGCCAGCAGCTTAGGGCCCCCCCCCAGGCCGCACTATGGCTACACCTTC	CASSLGPPPRPHYGYTF